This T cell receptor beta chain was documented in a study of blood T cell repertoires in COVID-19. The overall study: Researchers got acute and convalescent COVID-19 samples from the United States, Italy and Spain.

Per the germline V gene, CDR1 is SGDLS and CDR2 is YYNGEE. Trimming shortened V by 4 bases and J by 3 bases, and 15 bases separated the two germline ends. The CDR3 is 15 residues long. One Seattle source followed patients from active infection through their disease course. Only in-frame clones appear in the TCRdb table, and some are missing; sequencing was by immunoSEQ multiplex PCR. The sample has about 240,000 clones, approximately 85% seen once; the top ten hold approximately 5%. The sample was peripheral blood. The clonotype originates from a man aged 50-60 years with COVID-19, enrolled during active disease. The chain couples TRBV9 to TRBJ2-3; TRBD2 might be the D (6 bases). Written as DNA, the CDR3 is TGTGCCAGCAGCTCAAAACACGGGGGTACAGATACGCAGTATTTT. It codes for CASSSKHGGTDTQYF.